This T cell receptor (beta chain) was identified in a study of blood T cell repertoires in COVID-19. As for the study in general: Samples representing acute and convalescent COVID-19 were sourced from the United States, Italy and Spain. Nucleic acid was either cDNA or gDNA, and it came from T cells, B-cell-depleted T cells, or PBMCs.

Study processing details: Reference gene primer amplification gave estimated nucleated cell counts. Assay used: immunoSEQ multiplex PCR; TCRdb lists only in-frame clones, some missing. V, J and clone size reflect that table, while D and trimming were determined from the DNA. Found here are about 98,000 clones, around 90% of them singletons; the top ten hold approximately 5%. The sequence was collected from a man between 65 and 79 years old with acute or convalescent COVID-19. Input material: peripheral blood.

CDR3 in amino acids: CASSQGLAGYGGTDTQYF. CDR3 in DNA: TGTGCCAGCAGCCAAGGACTAGCGGGGTATGGAGGCACAGATACGCAGTATTTT. The chain is built from TRBV3-1 (or the pseudogene TRBV3-2) and TRBJ2-3; 11 nucleotides align to TRBD2. Germline CDR1 and CDR2: LGHDT and YNNKEL (reference sequence). V shed 1 base and J 1 base; nucleotides not matched to a gene: 7. The CDR3 covers 18 residues.